The T cell receptor beta chain described here comes from a study of blood T cell repertoires in COVID-19 (dated by TCRdb to about 2020). Concerning the study at large: Samples from collaborators originated in the United States, Italy and Spain and spanned both the acute and convalescent phases of COVID-19. The material from the prospective study consisted of cDNA or gDNA derived from T cells, B-cell-depleted T cells, or PBMCs. Subjects who had been exposed to COVID-19, were actively infected with it, or had recovered from it provided the deeply sampled blood TCRbeta repertoires that made up the dataset. The samples were drawn from two sources: the first 160 participants of the ongoing ImmuneRACE study, and over 950 subjects contributed by 6 global collaborators. The sample metadata nearly always contained a de-identified subject ID, COVID-19 status, age in years and sex. The repertoires were made available in a free public database intended to serve as a resource for research on the immune response to SARS-CoV-2. Where available, HLA class I and class II types were taken from metadata supplied by the sample provider and were not determined by assay-based typing.

Whole blood was collected in K2EDTA tubes by collaborating institutions according to the institutions' own protocols. For TCRbeta analysis, collaborators shipped samples in one of three forms: frozen whole blood, isolated PBMCs, or DNA extracted from either of those sample types. What the study reported, not specific to this receptor: The quantity of clinical and demographic metadata differed by source and by participant and was supplied without curation.

CDR1 and CDR2 (SEHNR, FQNEAQ) derive from the germline V gene (reference sequence). The CDR3 numbers 13 residues from cysteine through phenylalanine. This entry keeps only the CDR3 DNA: 39 bases, framed from base 1. The trim is 2 bases for V and 0 bases for J, with a gap of 4 bases between the germline ends. Regarding this clone: Its antigen has not been determined. Within one base of it there is no much larger clone, and no base qualities were kept.

TCRbeta CDR3 regions were amplified from genomic DNA using the immunoSEQ Assay, a bias-controlled multiplex PCR. The paper's processing steps were these. The number of nucleated cells in each sample was estimated from the amplification of reference gene primers within the assay. Sequence reads were collapsed and filtered to measure the absolute abundance of every unique TCRbeta CDR3 rearrangement. For each sample, productive Simpson clonality was calculated as the square root of Simpson's diversity index over productive rearrangements. In its TCRdb copy, this immuneACCESS table keeps in-frame sequences only and misses some clones. Where compared with another copy, unresolved V genes explain less than half of these, and the others have no known cause. That table furnishes V, J and clone size, whereas the DNA furnished D and trimming. The sample yields 55,000 to 80,000 clones; approximately 86% were counted once. In total, the top ten clones hold over 25% of the sample.

The sequenced material came from peripheral blood. The receptor comes from a man aged 50 to 60 with acute or convalescent COVID-19. Rearrangement joined TRBV7-9 to TRBJ1-2, with no confident D gene call. The DNA sequence is TGTGCCAGCAGCTTAAGCTCTAACTATGGCTACACCTTC. Its translation reads: CASSLSSNYGYTF.